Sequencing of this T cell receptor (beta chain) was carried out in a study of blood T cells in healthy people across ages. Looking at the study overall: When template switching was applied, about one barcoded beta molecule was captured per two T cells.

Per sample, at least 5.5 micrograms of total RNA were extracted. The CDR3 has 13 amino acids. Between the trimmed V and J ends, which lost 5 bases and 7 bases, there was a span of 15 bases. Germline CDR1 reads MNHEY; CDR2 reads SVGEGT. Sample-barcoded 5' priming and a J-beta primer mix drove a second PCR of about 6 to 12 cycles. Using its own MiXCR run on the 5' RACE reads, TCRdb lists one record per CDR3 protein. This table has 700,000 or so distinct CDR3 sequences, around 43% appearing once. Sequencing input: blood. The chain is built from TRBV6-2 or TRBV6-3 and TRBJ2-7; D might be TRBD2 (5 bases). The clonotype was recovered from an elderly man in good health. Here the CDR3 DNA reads TGTGCCAGCAGTCACGAGCGGTACAATGAGCAGTACTTC. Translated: CASSHERYNEQYF.